These 21 T cell receptor beta chains were all obtained from the same sample, sequenced in a study of radiotherapy plus CTLA-4 blockade in lung cancer. The table came from immunoSEQ multiplex PCR; TCRdb's copy has only in-frame clones and leaves some out. The table records 12,000 to 15,000 clones, about 70% of them present only once. The sample here was peripheral blood, taken from a patient treated with radiotherapy plus ipilimumab. These receptors came from a human donor with non-small cell lung cancer whose response to radiotherapy plus ipilimumab could not be evaluated.

The chain is built from TRBV6-1 and TRBJ2-7; tentative D call: TRBD2 (6 bases). The V end lost 0 bases, the J end lost 2 bases, and 17 bases lay between the germline ends. The CDR3 runs to 17 residues. Looked up from germline, CDR1 is MNHNS and CDR2 is SASEGT. The CDR3 reads CASSEAFRDFLPYEQYV. CDR3 nucleotide sequence: TGTGCCAGCAGTGAAGCTTTCCGGGACTTCCTACCCTACGAGCAGTACGTC.

This rearrangement joins TRBV25-1 to TRBJ2-1; 7 nucleotides match TRBD1. In germline, CDR1 is MGHDK, CDR2 SYGVNS. This CDR3 is 16 amino acids long. V lost 5 bases, J lost 2 bases, and 9 bases stayed unmatched. The CDR3 bases are TGTGCCAGCAGTAAAACCGGGACAGAAGCCTACAATGAGCAGTTCTTC. This sequence encodes CASSKTGTEAYNEQFF.

V gene TRBV11-2 combines with J gene TRBJ1-6, with D hard to call. Germline lookup yields CDR1 SGHAT and CDR2 FQNNGV. The V end lost 2 bases, the J end lost 7 bases, and 9 bases lay between the germline ends. The CDR3 is 14 amino acids. CDR3 protein: CASSLNSRNSPLHF. The CDR3 DNA reads TGTGCCAGCAGCTTAAACAGCCGGAATTCACCCCTCCACTTT.

This chain links TRBV27 with TRBJ1-3; no definite D call. The CDR3 is 14 residues long. V was trimmed by 5 bases and J by 4 bases, leaving 12 bases between them. Germline CDR1 is MNHEY and CDR2 is SMNVEV (reference sequence). CDR3 in amino acids: CASSLSRFGNTIYF. The CDR3 bases are TGTGCCAGCAGTCTTAGCCGGTTCGGAAACACCATATATTTT.

The rearrangement joins TRBV15 to TRBJ1-4; no definite D call. The V gene's germline CDR1 is LNHNV and CDR2 YYDKDF (reference sequence). Trimming took 0 bases from V and 4 from J, leaving 6 bases between them. CDR3 length equals 14 residues. In DNA form, the CDR3 reads TGTGCCACCAGCAGAGATCACGGTAATGAAAAACTGTTTTTT. Translating gives CATSRDHGNEKLFF. Supplemented by reference TRBV15 and TRBJ1-4, the full variable domain reads DAMVIQNPRYQVTQFGKPVTLSCSQTLNHNVMYWYQQKSSQAPKLLFHYYDKDFNNEADTPDNFQSRRPNTSFCFLDIRSPGLGDTAMYLCATSRDHGNEKLFFGSGTQLSVL.

The gene calls are TRBV6-1 and TRBJ2-5; perhaps TRBD2 as D (6 bases). The J call may be incorrect, as the DNA end agrees better with TRBJ2-7. CDR3 size: 13 residues. CDR1 is MNHNS and CDR2 is SASEGT in the germline V gene. CDR3 in DNA: TGTGCCAGCAGTGAAGGGGGGGTCCACGAGCAGTACTTC. This gives the protein CASSEGGVHEQYF.

The V gene is TRBV2, the J gene TRBJ1-1; 9 bases fit TRBD1. The CDR3 consists of 16 residues. Germline CDR1 and CDR2: SNHLY and FYNNEI. J was trimmed by 2 bases and V by 6 bases; bases with no gene match: 10. In DNA, the CDR3 is TGTGCCAGCAGGTATCCGGGACAGGGAGGAAACACTGAAGCTTTCTTT. Encoded protein: CASRYPGQGGNTEAFF.

This sequence joins TRBV7-2 and TRBJ1-4; 9 positions match TRBD1. The CDR3 extends over 17 amino acids. V lost 6 bases and J lost 6; bases outside the gene matches: 14. Looked up from germline, CDR1 is SGHTA and CDR2 is FQGNSA. The CDR3, as DNA: TGTGCCAGCAGTTCTACCTTACAGGGGGCGTCGGATGAAAAACTGTTTTTT. This codes for CASSSTLQGASDEKLFF.

The J gene is TRBJ2-5, the V gene TRBV7-9; maybe TRBD1 (5 bases). The J call is uncertain, as TRBJ2-7 better fits the DNA end. The germline CDR1 and CDR2 sequences are SEHNR and FQNEAQ (reference sequence). This CDR3 contains 13 residues. CDR3 nucleotide sequence: TGTGCCAGCAGCTTTCAGGGTCACTACGAGCAGTACTTC. This translates into CASSFQGHYEQYF.

V usage is TRBV9 and J usage is TRBJ1-2; 7 bases line up with TRBD1. The CDR3 consists of 15 residues. Trimming at V came to 4 bases and at J to 2 bases, leaving 8 bases not matched to a gene. CDR1 and CDR2 from the germline V gene are SGDLS and YYNGEE. CDR3 DNA: TGTGCCAGCAGCCCGCGGACAGGATCGAACTATGGCTACACCTTC. It is translated as CASSPRTGSNYGYTF.

This CDR3 reads CASSLDAVNYGYTF. The CDR3 nucleotides read TGTGCCAGCAGCTTAGATGCGGTGAACTATGGCTACACCTTC. The chain carries TRBV7-9 and TRBJ1-2, with D unclear. CDR3 length: 14 residues. Germline CDR1 is SEHNR and CDR2 is FQNEAQ (reference sequence). V shed 1 base and J shed 2 bases, with 8 bases lying between them. The entire variable domain, with the rest obtained from reference TRBV7-9 and TRBJ1-2, is as follows: DTGVSQNPRHKITKRGQNVTFRCDPISEHNRLYWYRQTLGQGPEFLTYFQNEAQLEKSRLLSDRFSAERPKGSFSTLEIQRTEQGDSAMYLCASSLDAVNYGYTFGSGTRLTVV.

The rearrangement uses TRBV19 and TRBJ1-5; the match to TRBD1 covers 8 bases. Losses at the gene ends were 5 bases for V and 2 bases for J; bases not matched to a gene: 20. Germline loops: CDR1 LNHDA, CDR2 SQIVND (reference sequence). The CDR3 consists of 20 residues. CDR3 amino acids: CASSPRKDREGSFGNQPQHF. The CDR3 nucleotides are TGTGCCAGTAGTCCAAGGAAGGACAGGGAGGGTTCTTTCGGCAATCAGCCCCAGCATTTT.

This chain uses TRBV11-1 with TRBJ2-7; 9 bases are a match to TRBD1. J was trimmed by 4 bases and V by 4 bases; bases with no gene match: 8. The CDR3 consists of 15 residues. Germline lookup yields CDR1 SGHAT and CDR2 FQDESV (reference sequence). CDR3 bases: TGTGCCAGCAGCTGGGGACCGGGACAGGGTTACGAGCAGTACTTC. Residues: CASSWGPGQGYEQYF.

This clone was counted only a few times. CDR3: CASSEGSTGTDEAFF. CDR3 in DNA: TGTGCCAGCAGTGAAGGGTCGACAGGGACGGATGAAGCTTTCTTT. This chain links TRBV6-1 with TRBJ1-1; 7 bases fit TRBD1. With V trimmed by 1 base and J by 7 bases, 9 bases remained unmatched. The CDR3 covers 15 residues. Germline V CDR1 and CDR2: MNHNS, SASEGT.

The chain combines TRBV29-1 with TRBJ2-1; 10 bases line up with TRBD1. CDR1 SQVTM and CDR2 ANQGSEA come from the germline V gene. Trimming removed 6 bases from V and 9 bases from J; junction bases left unmatched: 5. The CDR3 has 12 amino acids. The CDR3 coding sequence is TGCAGCGTGCTCCGGGACAGGGGTGAGCAGTTCTTC. Its translation is CSVLRDRGEQFF.

The chain couples TRBV19 to TRBJ2-2, with 10 bases aligning to TRBD2. With 9 bases clipped from V and 4 bases from J, the junction kept 8 bases outside the gene matches. Germline V gene sequence: CDR1 LNHDA, CDR2 SQIVND (reference sequence). The length of the CDR3 is 15 residues. CDR3 DNA sequence: TGTGCCAGCTTTCAAGCGGGGGGGCCCACCGGGGAGCTGTTTTTT. It is translated as CASFQAGGPTGELFF.

This clone occurred a few times. The chain has TRBV30 and TRBJ2-5, with TRBD2 matching 10 bases. Losses at the gene ends were 0 bases for V and 5 bases for J; bases not matched to a gene: 9. In germline, CDR1 is GTSNPN, CDR2 SVGIG (reference sequence). This CDR3 has 16 residues. The CDR3 loop reads CAWSVRSGGARETQYF. CDR3 in DNA: TGTGCCTGGAGTGTACGCAGCGGGGGGGCCCGGGAGACCCAGTACTTC.

This clone was seen a handful of times. The chain combines TRBV28 with TRBJ2-3; the D gene is possibly TRBD2 (6 bases). V was trimmed by 3 bases and J by 3 bases, leaving 10 bases between them. This CDR3 region has 14 residues. Per the germline V gene, CDR1 is MDHEN and CDR2 is SYDVKM. CDR3: CASSFISGTDTQYF. The CDR3 nucleotides read TGTGCCAGCAGTTTTATTAGCGGAACAGATACGCAGTATTTT. Filled out from reference TRBV28 and TRBJ2-3, the complete variable domain reads DVKVTQSSRYLVKRTGEKVFLECVQDMDHENMFWYRQDPGLGLRLIYFSYDVKMKEKGDIPEGYSVSREKKERFSLILESASTNQTSMYLCASSFISGTDTQYFGPGTRLTVL.

This CDR3 is CASTSEGAGGYTF. DNA of the CDR3: TGTGCCAGCACCTCAGAGGGGGCCGGTGGCTACACCTTC. This chain uses TRBV28 with TRBJ1-2; 7 bases map to TRBD1. Losses at the gene ends were 7 bases for V and 7 bases for J; bases not matched to a gene: 9. The CDR3 extends over 13 amino acids. Germline values: CDR1 MDHEN, CDR2 SYDVKM.

The CDR3 loop reads CASSLVGSSPLHF. The CDR3 DNA follows: TGTGCCAGCAGCTTAGTTGGTAGTTCACCCCTCCACTTT. The chain combines TRBV7-9 with TRBJ1-6; no firm D call. CDR1 SEHNR and CDR2 FQNEAQ come from the germline V gene (reference sequence). With 1 base removed from V and 9 bases from J, the gap between germline ends came to 7 bases. This CDR3 region has 13 residues.

The chain combines TRBV7-2 with TRBJ2-2, with 8 bases lining up with TRBD1. With V trimmed by 1 base and J by 7 bases, 5 bases remained unmatched. The CDR3 consists of 15 residues. Germline V lookup: CDR1 SGHTA, CDR2 FQGNSA. The CDR3 loop reads CASSLGQGTGGELFF. The DNA of the CDR3 is TGTGCCAGCAGCTTAGGACAGGGGACGGGCGGGGAGCTGTTTTTT.